This section outlines one T cell receptor (beta chain) sequence together with its context. The antigen is undetermined. This record belongs to a study of T cell repertoires in cytomegalovirus infection. Study-wide context: The public TCR beta signatures pointed to both CMV infection and matching HLA type.

Findings of the study overall: Cumulative public TCR beta family frequency identified CMV carriers with the relevant HLA. Ex vivo, HLA-C-restricted CMV-specific TCR beta clonotypes prevailed over the rest of the response.

TCRdb itself ran the reads through MiXCR, one entry per CDR3 protein. Of over 450,000 distinct CDR3 sequences detected, about 11% appear once; the ten largest clones hold roughly 10%. The CDR3 consists of 13 residues. Germline CDR1 is DFQATT and CDR2 is SNEGSKA (reference sequence). The origin of this receptor is a human donor in good health (CMV status not recorded). Some clones in this sample may be carry-over from other donors' samples. Material: PBMCs. The chain carries TRBV20-1 and TRBJ2-7; 10 bases line up with TRBD2. The CDR3 DNA sequence: TGCAGAGCTGAAGCGGGAGGGCCGTACGAGCAGTACTTC. Translating it yields CRAEAGGPYEQYF.